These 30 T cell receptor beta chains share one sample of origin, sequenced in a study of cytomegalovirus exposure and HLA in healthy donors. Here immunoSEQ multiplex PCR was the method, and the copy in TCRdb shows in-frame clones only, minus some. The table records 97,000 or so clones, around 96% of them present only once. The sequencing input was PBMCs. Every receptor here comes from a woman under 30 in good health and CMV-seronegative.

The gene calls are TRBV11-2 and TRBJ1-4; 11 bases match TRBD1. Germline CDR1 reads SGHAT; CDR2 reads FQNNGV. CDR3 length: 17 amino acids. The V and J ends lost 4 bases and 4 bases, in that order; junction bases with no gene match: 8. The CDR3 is CASSSKDRGPDNEKLFF. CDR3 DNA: TGTGCCAGCAGCTCCAAGGACAGGGGGCCTGATAATGAAAAACTGTTTTTT. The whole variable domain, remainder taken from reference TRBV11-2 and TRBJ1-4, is EAGVAQSPRYKIIEKRQSVAFWCNPISGHATLYWYQQILGQGPKLLIQFQNNGVVDDSQLPKDRFSAERLKGVDSTLKIQPAKLEDSAVYLCASSSKDRGPDNEKLFFGSGTQLSVL.

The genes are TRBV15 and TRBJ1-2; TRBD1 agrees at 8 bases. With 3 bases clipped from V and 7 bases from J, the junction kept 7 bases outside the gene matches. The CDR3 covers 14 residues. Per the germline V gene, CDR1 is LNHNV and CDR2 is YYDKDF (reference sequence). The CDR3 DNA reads TGTGCCACCAGCAGCCACAGGGGGTCGAGTGGCTACACCTTC. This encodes CATSSHRGSSGYTF.

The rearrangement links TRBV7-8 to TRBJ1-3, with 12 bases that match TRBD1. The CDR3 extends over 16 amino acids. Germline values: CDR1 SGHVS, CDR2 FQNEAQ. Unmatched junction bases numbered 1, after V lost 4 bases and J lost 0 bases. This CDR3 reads CASSWGQGASGNTIYF. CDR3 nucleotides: TGTGCCAGCAGCTGGGGACAGGGGGCCTCTGGAAACACCATATATTTT.

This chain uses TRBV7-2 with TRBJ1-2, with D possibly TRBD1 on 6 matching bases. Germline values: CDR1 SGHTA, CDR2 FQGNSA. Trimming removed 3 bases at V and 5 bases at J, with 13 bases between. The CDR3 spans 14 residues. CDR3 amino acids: CASSFEDSPYGYTF. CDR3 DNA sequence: TGTGCCAGCAGCTTTGAGGACAGCCCTTATGGCTACACCTTC.

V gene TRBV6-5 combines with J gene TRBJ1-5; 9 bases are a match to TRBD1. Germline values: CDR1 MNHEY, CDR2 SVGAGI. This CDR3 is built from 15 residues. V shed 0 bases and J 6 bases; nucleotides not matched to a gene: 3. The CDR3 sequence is CASSYSGTGTQPQHF. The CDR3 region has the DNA TGTGCCAGCAGTTACTCCGGGACAGGGACTCAGCCCCAGCATTTT.

CDR3 residues: CASSPLQREGTNQPQHF. The CDR3 DNA reads as TGTGCCAGTAGCCCCCTCCAACGGGAGGGAACAAATCAGCCCCAGCATTTT. The chain is built from TRBV19 and TRBJ1-5; no clear D. Germline V gene lookup returns CDR1 LNHDA and CDR2 SQIVND (reference sequence). Trimming cost V 6 bases and J 4 bases, with 22 bases left between them. The CDR3 contains 17 residues.

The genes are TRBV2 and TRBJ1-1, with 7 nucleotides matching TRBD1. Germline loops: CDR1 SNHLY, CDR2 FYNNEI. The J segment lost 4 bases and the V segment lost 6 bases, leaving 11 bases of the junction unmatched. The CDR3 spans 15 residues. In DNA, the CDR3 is TGTGCCAGCAGGCCCGACAGGGTGAGGGGCACTGAAGCTTTCTTT. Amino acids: CASRPDRVRGTEAFF. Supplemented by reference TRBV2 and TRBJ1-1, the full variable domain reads EPEVTQTPSHQVTQMGQEVILRCVPISNHLYFYWYRQILGQKVEFLVSFYNNEISEKSEIFDDQFSVERPDGSNFTLKIRSTKLEDSAMYFCASRPDRVRGTEAFFGQGTRLTVV.

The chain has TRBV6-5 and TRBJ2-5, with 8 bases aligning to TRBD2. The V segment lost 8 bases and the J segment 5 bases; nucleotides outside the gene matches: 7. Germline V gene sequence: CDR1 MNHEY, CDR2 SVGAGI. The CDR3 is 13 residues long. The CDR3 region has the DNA TGTGCCAGCGGGACTAGGGGATATGAGACCCAGTACTTC. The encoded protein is CASGTRGYETQYF.

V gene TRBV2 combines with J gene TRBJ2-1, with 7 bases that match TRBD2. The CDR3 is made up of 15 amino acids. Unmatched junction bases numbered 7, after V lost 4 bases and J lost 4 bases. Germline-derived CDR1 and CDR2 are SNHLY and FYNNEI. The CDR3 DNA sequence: TGTGCCAGCAGTGTTTCTAGCGGCACATACAATGAGCAGTTCTTC. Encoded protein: CASSVSSGTYNEQFF. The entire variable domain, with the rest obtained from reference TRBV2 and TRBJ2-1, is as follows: EPEVTQTPSHQVTQMGQEVILRCVPISNHLYFYWYRQILGQKVEFLVSFYNNEISEKSEIFDDQFSVERPDGSNFTLKIRSTKLEDSAMYFCASSVSSGTYNEQFFGPGTRLTVL.

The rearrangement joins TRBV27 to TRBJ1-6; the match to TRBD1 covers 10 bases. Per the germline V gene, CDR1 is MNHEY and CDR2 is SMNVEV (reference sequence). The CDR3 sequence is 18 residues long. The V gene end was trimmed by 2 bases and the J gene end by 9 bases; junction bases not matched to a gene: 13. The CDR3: CASSLGPSVGDRGSPLHF. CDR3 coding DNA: TGTGCCAGCAGTTTAGGGCCTTCCGTTGGGGACAGGGGTTCACCCCTCCACTTT.

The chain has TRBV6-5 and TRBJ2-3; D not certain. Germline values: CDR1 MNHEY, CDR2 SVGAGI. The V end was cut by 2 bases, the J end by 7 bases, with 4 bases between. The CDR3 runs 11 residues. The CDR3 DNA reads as TGTGCCAGCAGTTACCAGAATACGCAGTATTTT. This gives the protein CASSYQNTQYF.

The CDR3, as DNA: TGTGCCAGCAGTAATCAGGGGGAACTGTTTTTT. Residues: CASSNQGELFF. The V call is TRBV27, the J call TRBJ1-4; 7 bases are a match to TRBD1. Germline values: CDR1 MNHEY, CDR2 SMNVEV (reference sequence). After removal of 5 bases from V and 12 bases from J, the junction contained 3 bases not matched to a gene. The CDR3 spans 11 residues.

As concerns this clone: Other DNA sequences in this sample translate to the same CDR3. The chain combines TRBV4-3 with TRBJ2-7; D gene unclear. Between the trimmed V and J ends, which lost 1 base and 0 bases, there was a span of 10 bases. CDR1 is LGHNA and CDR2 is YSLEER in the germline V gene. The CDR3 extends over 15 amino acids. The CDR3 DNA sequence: TGCGCCAGCAGCCAAGTATTCCCTAGCTCCTACGAGCAGTACTTC. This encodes CASSQVFPSSYEQYF.

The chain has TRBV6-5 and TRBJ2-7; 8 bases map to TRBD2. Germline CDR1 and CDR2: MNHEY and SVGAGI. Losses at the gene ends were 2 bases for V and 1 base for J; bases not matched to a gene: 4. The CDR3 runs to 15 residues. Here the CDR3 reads CASSYEASGSYEQYF. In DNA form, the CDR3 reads TGTGCCAGCAGTTACGAGGCTAGCGGGTCCTACGAGCAGTACTTC.

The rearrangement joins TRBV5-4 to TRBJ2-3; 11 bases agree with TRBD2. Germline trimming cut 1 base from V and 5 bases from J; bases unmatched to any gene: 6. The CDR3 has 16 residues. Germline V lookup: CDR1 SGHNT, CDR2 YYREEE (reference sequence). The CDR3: CASSLPGLAGGDTQYF. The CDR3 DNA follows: TGTGCCAGCAGCTTGCCTGGGCTAGCGGGGGGAGATACGCAGTATTTT.

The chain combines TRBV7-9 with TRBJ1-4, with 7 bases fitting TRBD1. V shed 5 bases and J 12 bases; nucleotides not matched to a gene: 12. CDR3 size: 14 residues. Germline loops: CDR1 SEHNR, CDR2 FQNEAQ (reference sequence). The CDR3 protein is CASSPRQGPSELFF. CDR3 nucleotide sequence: TGTGCCAGCAGCCCAAGACAGGGACCGTCGGAACTGTTTTTT. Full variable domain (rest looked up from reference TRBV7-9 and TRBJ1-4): DTGVSQNPRHKITKRGQNVTFRCDPISEHNRLYWYRQTLGQGPEFLTYFQNEAQLEKSRLLSDRFSAERPKGSFSTLEIQRTEQGDSAMYLCASSPRQGPSELFFGSGTQLSVL.

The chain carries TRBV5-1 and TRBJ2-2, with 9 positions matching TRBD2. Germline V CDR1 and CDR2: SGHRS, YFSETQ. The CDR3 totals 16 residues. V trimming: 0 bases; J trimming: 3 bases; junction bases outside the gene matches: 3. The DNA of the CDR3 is TGCGCCAGCAGCTTGGCTCGCGGGAGGGACACCGGGGAGCTGTTTTTT. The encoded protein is CASSLARGRDTGELFF.

The CDR3 DNA reads as TGTGCCAGCAGCGTATTGAGGGACTATGGCTACACCTTC. Its translation is CASSVLRDYGYTF. This chain joins TRBV13 and TRBJ1-2; no reliable D call. V was cut by 5 bases and J by 3 bases, with 10 bases left in between. CDR1 is PRHDT and CDR2 is FYEKMQ in the germline V gene (reference sequence). CDR3 length: 13 amino acids.

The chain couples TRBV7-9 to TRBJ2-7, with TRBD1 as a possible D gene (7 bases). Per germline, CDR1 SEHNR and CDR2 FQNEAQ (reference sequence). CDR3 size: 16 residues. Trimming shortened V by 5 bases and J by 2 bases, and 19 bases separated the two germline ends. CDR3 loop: CASSPDRDSHPYEQYF. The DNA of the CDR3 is TGTGCCAGCAGCCCTGACAGGGACTCTCATCCCTACGAGCAGTACTTC.

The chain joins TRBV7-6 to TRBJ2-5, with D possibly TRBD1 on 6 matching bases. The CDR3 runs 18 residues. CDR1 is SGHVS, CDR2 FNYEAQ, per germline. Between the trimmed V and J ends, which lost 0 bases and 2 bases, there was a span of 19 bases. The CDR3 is CASSLAVFSGQWQETQYF. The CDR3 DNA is TGTGCCAGCAGCTTAGCGGTTTTTTCCGGACAGTGGCAAGAGACCCAGTACTTC.

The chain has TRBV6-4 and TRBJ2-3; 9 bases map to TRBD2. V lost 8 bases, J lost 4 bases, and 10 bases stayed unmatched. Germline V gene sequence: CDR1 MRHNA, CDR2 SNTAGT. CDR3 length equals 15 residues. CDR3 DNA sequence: TGTGCCAGCGCGCCCGATAGCGGGAGTTCAGATACGCAGTATTTT. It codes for CASAPDSGSSDTQYF.

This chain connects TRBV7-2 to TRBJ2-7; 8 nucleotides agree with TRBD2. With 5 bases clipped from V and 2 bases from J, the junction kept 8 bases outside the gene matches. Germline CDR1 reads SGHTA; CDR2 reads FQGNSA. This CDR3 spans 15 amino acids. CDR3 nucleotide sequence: TGTGCCAGCAGCACTCTAAGCGGGAGCGCCTACGAGCAGTACTTC. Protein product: CASSTLSGSAYEQYF.

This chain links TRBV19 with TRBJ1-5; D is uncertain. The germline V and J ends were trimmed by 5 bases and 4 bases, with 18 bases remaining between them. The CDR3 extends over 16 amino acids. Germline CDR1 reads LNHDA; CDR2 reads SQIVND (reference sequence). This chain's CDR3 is CASSLFRGEGNQPQHF. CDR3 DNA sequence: TGTGCCAGTAGTCTTTTCCGGGGTGAAGGGAATCAGCCCCAGCATTTT.

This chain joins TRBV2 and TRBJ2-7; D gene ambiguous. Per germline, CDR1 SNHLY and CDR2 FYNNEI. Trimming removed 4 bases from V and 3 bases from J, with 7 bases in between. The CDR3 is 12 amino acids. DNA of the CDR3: TGTGCCAGCAGTGTGTCATTCTACGAGCAGTACTTC. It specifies CASSVSFYEQYF.

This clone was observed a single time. The CDR3 sequence: CASSSLQGVGSPLHF. DNA of the CDR3: TGCGCCAGCAGCTCCCTCCAGGGGGTAGGGTCACCCCTCCACTTT. The chain combines TRBV5-1 with TRBJ1-6, with 7 positions matching TRBD1. This CDR3 has 15 residues. The germline gives CDR1 SGHRS, CDR2 YFSETQ. Losses at the gene ends were 3 bases for V and 10 bases for J; bases not matched to a gene: 10.

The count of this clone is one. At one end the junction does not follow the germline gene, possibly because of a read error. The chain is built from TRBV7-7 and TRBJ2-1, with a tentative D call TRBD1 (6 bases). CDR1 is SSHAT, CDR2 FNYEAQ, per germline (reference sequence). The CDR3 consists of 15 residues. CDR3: CASSLRQGLYNEQFF. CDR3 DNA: TGTGCTAGCAGCTTACGCCAGGGGCTTTACAATGAGCAGTTCTTC.

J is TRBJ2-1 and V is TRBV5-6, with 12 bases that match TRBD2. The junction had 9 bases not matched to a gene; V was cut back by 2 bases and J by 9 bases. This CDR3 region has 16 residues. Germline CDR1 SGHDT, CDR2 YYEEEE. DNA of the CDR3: TGTGCCAGCAGCTTCAGTCCTAGCGGGGGGGCCGGTGAGCAGTTCTTC. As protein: CASSFSPSGGAGEQFF.

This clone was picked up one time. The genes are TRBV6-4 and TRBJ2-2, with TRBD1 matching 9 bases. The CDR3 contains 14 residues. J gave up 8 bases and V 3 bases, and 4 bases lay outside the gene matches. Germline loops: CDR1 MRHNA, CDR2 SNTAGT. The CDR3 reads CASSEQGASGELFF. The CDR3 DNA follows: TGTGCCAGCAGTGAACAGGGGGCTTCTGGGGAGCTGTTTTTT.

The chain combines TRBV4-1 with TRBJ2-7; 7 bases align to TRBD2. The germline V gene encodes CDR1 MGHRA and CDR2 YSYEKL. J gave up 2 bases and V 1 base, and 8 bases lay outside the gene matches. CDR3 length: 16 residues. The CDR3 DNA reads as TGCGCCAGCAGCCAAGCGTTCAGCGGGACGACCTACGAGCAGTACTTC. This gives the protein CASSQAFSGTTYEQYF.

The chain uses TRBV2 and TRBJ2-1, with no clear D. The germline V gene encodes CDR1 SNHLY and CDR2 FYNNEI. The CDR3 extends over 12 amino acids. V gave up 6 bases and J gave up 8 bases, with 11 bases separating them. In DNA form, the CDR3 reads TGTGCCAGCAGGGCTCGAGGATATGAGCAGTTCTTC. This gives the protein CASRARGYEQFF.